The sequence of this T cell receptor beta chain was determined in a study of tumor-infiltrating lymphocytes in primary liver carcinoma. At the level of the study: Donors had hepatocellular carcinoma or combined HCC and intrahepatic cholangiocarcinoma. Samples produced roughly 3.65 to 7.5 million productive TCRbeta reads, comparable across tissue types.

The CDR3 has 11 residues. Per the germline V gene, CDR1 is SGHNT and CDR2 is YENEEA. Constant-region priming of around 530 ng total RNA yielded TCR beta cDNA. Three-round nested multiplex PCR performed with slightly modified ARM-PCR produced the TCR beta libraries. Use of TRBV1-TRBV30 forward primers with a C-beta reverse primer characterized the first two PCR rounds, which lasted around 10 cycles each. TCRdb reprocessed the multiplex PCR reads with MiXCR, giving one entry per CDR3 protein. Of roughly 120,000 distinct CDR3 sequences in the sample, 64% are singletons; the top ten hold 7% to 10%. For this clonotype: The junction departs from the called germline gene at one end, perhaps through a read error.

Without any cell sorting, roughly 20-32 mg of bulk tissue yielded co-extracted RNA and DNA. Each tumor had five separate regions sampled. This chain connects TRBV11-3 to TRBJ2-3, with D tentatively TRBD2 (6 bases). Sequenced sample: liver tumor tissue from sampling region 3. This sample's subset: tumor region T3, left-lateral pole. The clonotype comes from a woman aged 55 to 70 with primary liver carcinoma and hepatitis B virus infection. The CDR3 coding sequence is TGTGCTAGCAGCTTAGCGGATACGCATTATTTT. This translates into CASSLADTHYF.